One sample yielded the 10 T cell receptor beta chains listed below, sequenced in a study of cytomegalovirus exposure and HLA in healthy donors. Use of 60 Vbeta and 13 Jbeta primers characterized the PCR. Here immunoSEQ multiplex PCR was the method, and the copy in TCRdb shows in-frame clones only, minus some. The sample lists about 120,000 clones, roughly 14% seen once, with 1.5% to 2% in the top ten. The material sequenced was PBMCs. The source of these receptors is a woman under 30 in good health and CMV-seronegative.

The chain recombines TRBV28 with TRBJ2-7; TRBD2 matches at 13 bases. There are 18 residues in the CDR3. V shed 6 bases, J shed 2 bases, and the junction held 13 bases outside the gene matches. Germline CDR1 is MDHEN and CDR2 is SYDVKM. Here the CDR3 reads CASSANGLAGAKAYEQYF. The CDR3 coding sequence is TGTGCCAGCAGCGCGAATGGACTAGCGGGAGCTAAGGCCTACGAGCAGTACTTC.

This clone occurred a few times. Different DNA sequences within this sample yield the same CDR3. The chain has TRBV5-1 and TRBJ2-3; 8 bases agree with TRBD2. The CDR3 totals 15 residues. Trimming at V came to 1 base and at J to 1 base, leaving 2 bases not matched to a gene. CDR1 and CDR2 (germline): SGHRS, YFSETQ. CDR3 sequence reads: CASSLRGLGTDTQYF. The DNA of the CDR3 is TGCGCCAGCAGCTTGCGGGGACTAGGCACAGATACGCAGTATTTT.

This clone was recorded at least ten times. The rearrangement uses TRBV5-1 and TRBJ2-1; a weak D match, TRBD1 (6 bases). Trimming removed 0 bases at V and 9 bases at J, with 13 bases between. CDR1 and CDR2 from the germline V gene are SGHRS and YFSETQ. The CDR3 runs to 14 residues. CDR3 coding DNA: TGCGCCAGCAGCTTGGCTCAGGGGAACGGTGAGCAGTTCTTC. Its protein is CASSLAQGNGEQFF.

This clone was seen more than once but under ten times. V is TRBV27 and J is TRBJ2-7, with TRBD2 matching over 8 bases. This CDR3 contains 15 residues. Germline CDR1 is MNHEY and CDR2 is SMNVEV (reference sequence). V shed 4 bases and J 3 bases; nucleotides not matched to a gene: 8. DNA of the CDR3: TGTGCCAGCAGTTGGCAAGCGGGAGAAATCTACGAGCAGTACTTC. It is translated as CASSWQAGEIYEQYF.

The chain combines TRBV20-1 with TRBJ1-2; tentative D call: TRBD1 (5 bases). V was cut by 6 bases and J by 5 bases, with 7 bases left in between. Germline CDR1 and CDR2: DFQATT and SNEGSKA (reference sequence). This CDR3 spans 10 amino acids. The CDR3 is CSADRYGYTF. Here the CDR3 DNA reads TGCAGTGCAGACAGATATGGCTACACCTTC.

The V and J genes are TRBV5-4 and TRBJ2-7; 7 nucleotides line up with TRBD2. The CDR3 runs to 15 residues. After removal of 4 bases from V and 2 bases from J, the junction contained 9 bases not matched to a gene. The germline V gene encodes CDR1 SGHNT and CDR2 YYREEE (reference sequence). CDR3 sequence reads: CASSPSSGVPYEQYF. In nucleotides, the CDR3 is TGTGCCAGCAGCCCCTCCAGCGGGGTCCCCTACGAGCAGTACTTC.

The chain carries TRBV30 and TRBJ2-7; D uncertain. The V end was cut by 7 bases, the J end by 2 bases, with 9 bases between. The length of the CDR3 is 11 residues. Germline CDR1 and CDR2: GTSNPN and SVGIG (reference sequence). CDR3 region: CASQSAYEQYF. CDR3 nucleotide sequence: TGTGCCTCCCAGTCCGCCTACGAGCAGTACTTC.

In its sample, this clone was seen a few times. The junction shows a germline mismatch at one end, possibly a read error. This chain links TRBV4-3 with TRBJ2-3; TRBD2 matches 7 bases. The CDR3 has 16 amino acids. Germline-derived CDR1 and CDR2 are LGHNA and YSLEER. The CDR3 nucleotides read TGCGCCAACAGCCAAGAGCGGGATGCTGGCACAGATACGCAGTATTTT. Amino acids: CANSQERDAGTDTQYF.

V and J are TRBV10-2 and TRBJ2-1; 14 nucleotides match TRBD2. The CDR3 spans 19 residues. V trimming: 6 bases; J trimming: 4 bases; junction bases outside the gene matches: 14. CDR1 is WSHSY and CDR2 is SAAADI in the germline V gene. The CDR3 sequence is CASSLKPGLAGAPYNEQFF. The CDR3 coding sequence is TGCGCCAGCAGCCTAAAGCCGGGACTAGCGGGGGCCCCTTACAATGAGCAGTTCTTC.

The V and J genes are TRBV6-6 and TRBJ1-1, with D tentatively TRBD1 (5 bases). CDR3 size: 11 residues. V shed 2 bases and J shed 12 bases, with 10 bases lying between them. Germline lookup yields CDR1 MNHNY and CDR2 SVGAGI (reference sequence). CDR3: CASSYGGKPFF. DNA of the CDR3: TGTGCCAGCAGTTACGGGGGGAAGCCTTTCTTT.